The 31 T cell receptor beta chains listed next were all sequenced from one sample in a study of human CD4 T cells and Enterobacteriaceae. The data were produced by immunoSEQ multiplex PCR, yet TCRdb's version contains in-frame clones alone and is incomplete. The profile shows fewer than 300 clones, about 41% of them singletons. CFSE-low CD25+ ICOS+ proliferating activated T cells were FACS-sorted after 6-7 days. At a 2:1 ratio, CFSE-labeled memory CD4+ T cells were cultured with irradiated autologous monocytes pulsed with antigen. The memory gate held CD4+ cells that were not CD45RA+CCR7+CD95- naive cells, over 95% pure. The sample consisted of bacteria-reactive CD4+ T cells grown in culture. The subset here: CFSE-low proliferating memory CD4 T cells sorted after in vitro stimulation with a heat-inactivated bacterium or M. tuberculosis lysate. The receptors were sampled from a human donor in good health.

V is TRBV11-2 and J is TRBJ2-4; D might be TRBD1 or TRBD2, each matching 6 bases. There are 14 residues in the CDR3. V was trimmed by 6 bases and J by 9 bases, leaving 18 bases between them. Germline CDR1 reads SGHAT; CDR2 reads FQNNGV. CDR3 protein: CASRPSAGGGIQYF. DNA for the CDR3: TGTGCCAGCAGGCCTAGCGCCGGGGGCGGCATTCAGTACTTC.

The gene calls are TRBV6-4 and TRBJ2-1, with 12 bases that match TRBD2. Germline V lookup: CDR1 MRHNA, CDR2 SNTAGT. This CDR3 is built from 14 residues. With V trimmed by 4 bases and J by 6 bases, 1 base remained unmatched. The CDR3 coding sequence is TGTGCCAGCAGTGCTAGCGGGGGGGCCAATGAGCAGTTCTTC. It encodes CASSASGGANEQFF.

This clone is judged large. The chain combines TRBV30 with TRBJ2-7; a weak D match, TRBD1 (5 bases). Germline loops: CDR1 GTSNPN, CDR2 SVGIG (reference sequence). The length of the CDR3 is 12 residues. Between the trimmed V and J ends, which lost 2 bases and 6 bases, there was a span of 11 bases. The CDR3 DNA reads as TGTGCCTGGAGTCCCTTCCAGGGCGAGCAGTACTTC. Translated, it gives CAWSPFQGEQYF.

The count of this clone is one. This rearrangement joins TRBV6-5 to TRBJ1-2; 11 positions agree with TRBD1. The CDR3 has 14 amino acids. The germline V gene has CDR1 MNHEY and CDR2 SVGAGI. J was trimmed by 6 bases and V by 6 bases; bases with no gene match: 6. The CDR3 is CASSWTGGRNGYTF. Written as DNA, the CDR3 is TGTGCCAGCAGCTGGACAGGGGGCCGTAATGGCTACACCTTC.

A few counts support this clone. This chain joins TRBV6-6 and TRBJ1-1; no firm D call. The CDR3 length is 13 residues. Germline V gives CDR1 MNHNY, CDR2 SVGAGI (reference sequence). With 6 bases removed from V and 7 bases from J, the gap between germline ends came to 15 bases. The CDR3 loop is CASRRDTRFEAFF. Here the CDR3 DNA reads TGTGCCAGCAGGCGCGACACGAGGTTTGAAGCTTTCTTT.

This clone was detected a few times. The chain couples TRBV7-3 to TRBJ1-2, with 8 bases that match TRBD1. CDR3 size: 14 residues. The J segment lost 4 bases and the V segment lost 5 bases, leaving 6 bases of the junction unmatched. CDR1 SGHTA and CDR2 FQGTGA come from the germline V gene. The CDR3 DNA is TGTGCCAGCAGCCAGACAGGGGAGGGCTATGGCTACACCTTC. Amino acids: CASSQTGEGYGYTF.

Comment on this clone: A far larger clone is just one base off, so this is likely a read error. The chain joins TRBV5-8 to TRBJ2-5, with 9 nucleotides matching TRBD2. In germline, CDR1 is SGHTS, CDR2 YDEGEE. The CDR3 covers 15 residues. V shed 2 bases and J 4 bases; nucleotides not matched to a gene: 6. The DNA of the CDR3 is TGTGCCAGCAGCTTTGGGGCGGGGGGGCGAGAGACCCAGTACTTC. This gives the protein CASSFGAGGRETQYF.

This clone was found once. This sequence joins TRBV18 and TRBJ2-7; D is uncertain. CDR1 and CDR2 from the germline V gene are KGHSH and LQKENI. Between the trimmed V and J ends, which lost 8 bases and 3 bases, there was a span of 8 bases. This CDR3 has 11 amino acids. CDR3 residues: CASRSYYEQYF. CDR3 coding DNA: TGTGCCAGCCGATCCTACTACGAGCAGTACTTC.

For this clone: Given a much more abundant clone one base away, this may be a read error. Other DNA sequences in the same sample also yield this CDR3. The chain has TRBV11-2 and TRBJ2-5, with 9 bases fitting TRBD2. Germline V gives CDR1 SGHAT, CDR2 FQNNGV. The length of the CDR3 is 15 residues. CDR3 sequence (DNA): TGCGCCAGCCGCTTTGGGGCGGGGGGGCGAGAGACCCAGTACTTC. Amino acids: CASRFGAGGRETQYF.

The chain couples TRBV7-7 to TRBJ2-6; D is unclear. The CDR3 loop spans 17 amino acids. CDR1 and CDR2 (germline): SSHAT, FNYEAQ (reference sequence). The V gene lost 5 bases and the J gene lost 5 bases, with 19 bases spanning the gap. The CDR3 region has the DNA TGTGCCAGCAGCCCGCATCGGCCACAAAGTCGGGCCAACGTCCTGACTTTC. It translates to CASSPHRPQSRANVLTF.

This clone showed up just a few times. CDR3 coding DNA: TGTGCCAGCAAGGAGGGGGCAGGCAATGAGCAGTTCTTC. It is translated as CASKEGAGNEQFF. The V and J genes are TRBV6-1 and TRBJ2-1; tentatively, D is TRBD1 (7 bases). The germline V and J ends were trimmed by 7 bases and 6 bases, with 13 bases remaining between them. This CDR3 has 13 amino acids. The V gene's germline CDR1 is MNHNS and CDR2 SASEGT.

The J gene is TRBJ2-1, the V gene TRBV21-1; TRBD2 is the table's D call and was not checked against the DNA. TRBV21-1 has pseudogene status. The CDR3 covers 16 residues. For the CDR3, the DNA is TGTGCCAGCAGTATAGCGCTAGCCCATTCCGACAATGAGCAGTTCTTC. Protein sequence: CASSIALAHSDNEQFF.

The chain combines TRBV6-5 with TRBJ2-1, with TRBD2 identical over 8 bases. Germline lookup yields CDR1 MNHEY and CDR2 SVGAGI. Losses at the gene ends were 5 bases for V and 7 bases for J; bases not matched to a gene: 7. The CDR3 sequence is 14 residues long. The chain's CDR3 is CASSLTGTRNEQFF. Written as DNA, the CDR3 is TGTGCCAGCAGTCTGACCGGGACTAGGAATGAGCAGTTCTTC.

The sample holds a few counts of this clone. The CDR3 loop reads CASSFVQGRDTQYF. CDR3 nucleotides: TGTGCCAGCAGTTTTGTCCAGGGTAGAGATACGCAGTATTTT. The chain joins TRBV28 to TRBJ2-3; D possibly corresponds to TRBD1 (5 bases). This CDR3 contains 14 residues. V lost 3 bases, J lost 5 bases, and 12 bases lay in between. The germline V gene has CDR1 MDHEN and CDR2 SYDVKM.

This clone is labeled medium-sized. The J gene is TRBJ2-1, the V gene TRBV6-5; TRBD1 is a possible D gene (7 bases). The CDR3 covers 13 residues. Germline V lookup: CDR1 MNHEY, CDR2 SVGAGI. V was cut by 7 bases and J by 6 bases, with 13 bases left in between. Here the CDR3 DNA reads TGTGCCAGCAAGGAGGGGGCAGGCAATGAGCAGTTCTTC. This codes for CASKEGAGNEQFF.

For this clone: The junction differs from germline at one of its ends, possibly a read error. The chain has TRBV11-2 and TRBJ2-2; D remains unclear. CDR1 and CDR2 from the germline V gene are SGHAT and FQNNGV. The length of the CDR3 is 16 residues. CDR3 sequence (DNA): TGTGCCAGCGGCTTAGAATGGTTCCGCTCCACCGGGGAGCTGTTTTTT. The encoded protein is CASGLEWFRSTGELFF.

By its share, this clone is large (0.1 to 1%). The gene calls are TRBV2 and TRBJ2-2, with no clear D. The CDR3 runs 14 residues. CDR1 is SNHLY, CDR2 FYNNEI, per germline. The germline V and J ends were trimmed by 8 bases and 4 bases, with 14 bases remaining between them. CDR3 nucleotide sequence: TGTGCCAGCGGCGACGAGCTTAGCACCGGGGAGCTGTTTTTT. Encoded protein: CASGDELSTGELFF.

Worth noting for this clone: A far bigger clonotype differs at one base, so this is likely a read error. Here the CDR3 DNA reads TGTGCCAGCAGCTTGGGGGCGGGGGGGCGAGAGACCCAGTACTTC. Translated: CASSLGAGGRETQYF. This chain connects TRBV11-3 to TRBJ2-5, with 9 bases that match TRBD2. Unmatched junction bases numbered 6, after V lost 3 bases and J lost 4 bases. The CDR3 covers 15 residues. Germline CDR1 SGHNT, CDR2 YENEEA.

This clone appeared a few times. The chain is built from TRBV11-2 and TRBJ2-5, with 9 nucleotides matching TRBD2. Germline V gives CDR1 SGHAT, CDR2 FQNNGV. The CDR3 has 14 residues. Trimming removed 5 bases from V and 5 bases from J; junction bases left unmatched: 6. The CDR3 here is CASSRRGGGETQYF. The CDR3, as DNA: TGTGCCAGCAGCCGGCGGGGGGGCGGGGAGACCCAGTACTTC.

In its sample, this clone ranks as medium-sized. The rearrangement joins TRBV4-2 to TRBJ2-7; 8 bases match TRBD1. The V and J ends lost 3 bases and 5 bases, in that order; junction bases with no gene match: 6. This CDR3 is built from 14 residues. CDR1 is LGHNA, CDR2 YNFKEQ, per germline. The CDR3 coding sequence is TGTGCCAGCAGCCAGCCGGACAGGGTCGACGAGCAGTACTTC. Translation gives CASSQPDRVDEQYF.

The CDR3 protein is CASSLAAGTVGYTF. The CDR3 bases are TGCGCCAGCAGCTTGGCAGCAGGGACAGTTGGCTACACCTTC. The chain recombines TRBV4-3 with TRBJ1-2; TRBD1 agrees at 7 bases. Germline V gene lookup returns CDR1 LGHNA and CDR2 YSLEER. CDR3 length: 14 residues. V gave up 5 bases and J gave up 7 bases; unmatched junction bases: 10.

With respect to this clone: Compared with germline, one end of the junction differs, possibly owing to a read error. The V gene is TRBV7-4, the J gene TRBJ1-1; D unclear. Germline V gene sequence: CDR1 SGHVT, CDR2 SQSDAQ. The CDR3 is 16 amino acids. CDR3 in DNA: TGTGCCAGCAGCCTAGCATCCCCCTATACGAACACTGAAGCTTTCTTT. Protein sequence: CASSLASPYTNTEAFF.

By frequency in the sample, this clone is medium-sized. This likely traces to a read error, being one base from a far larger clone. The V and J genes are TRBV11-2 and TRBJ2-5; 9 bases map to TRBD2. Germline V gene sequence: CDR1 SGHAT, CDR2 FQNNGV. This CDR3 has 15 residues. Germline trimming cut 4 bases from V and 4 bases from J; bases unmatched to any gene: 7. The CDR3 sequence: CASSCGAGGRETQYF. The CDR3 nucleotides read TGTGCCAGCAGCTGTGGGGCGGGGGGGCGAGAGACCCAGTACTTC.

This clone is categorized as medium-sized. CDR3 amino acids: CASSSAGQGRDEQYF. The DNA for the CDR3 is TGTGCCAGCAGCTCAGCGGGACAGGGTCGGGACGAGCAGTACTTC. The chain is built from TRBV7-9 and TRBJ2-7, with 9 bases fitting TRBD1. V shed 4 bases, J shed 5 bases, and the junction held 9 bases outside the gene matches. CDR3 length: 15 residues. Per the germline V gene, CDR1 is SEHNR and CDR2 is FQNEAQ (reference sequence).

The V call is TRBV6-4, the J call TRBJ2-3; 10 nucleotides line up with TRBD2. The V and J ends lost 0 bases and 4 bases, in that order; junction bases with no gene match: 1. CDR3 length equals 15 residues. Germline values: CDR1 MRHNA, CDR2 SNTAGT. CDR3 sequence reads: CASSDSSGGADTQYF. The CDR3 bases are TGTGCCAGCAGTGACTCGAGCGGGGGGGCAGATACGCAGTATTTT.

The rearrangement uses TRBV7-3 and TRBJ2-2; tentative D call: TRBD2 (6 bases). The V end lost 0 bases, the J end lost 3 bases, and 14 bases lay between the germline ends. From germline, CDR1 is SGHTA and CDR2 FQGTGA. CDR3 length: 17 residues. The DNA of the CDR3 is TGTGCCAGCAGCTTAACGGAGAGGAGGGCCGACACCGGGGAGCTGTTTTTT. Translated: CASSLTERRADTGELFF.

This clone is large. This chain links TRBV18 with TRBJ2-7, with D perhaps TRBD1 or TRBD2 (5 bases each). The CDR3 length is 11 residues. Per the germline V gene, CDR1 is KGHSH and CDR2 is LQKENI. Between the trimmed V and J ends, which lost 9 bases and 4 bases, there was a span of 10 bases. The CDR3 nucleotides read TGTGCCAGTCGGGGCTTTTACGAGCAGTACTTC. Translation gives CASRGFYEQYF.

This clone is deemed large. The J gene is TRBJ1-5, the V gene TRBV28; 7 bases are a match to TRBD1. Germline assignment: CDR1 MDHEN and CDR2 SYDVKM. With 6 bases clipped from V and 9 bases from J, the junction kept 11 bases outside the gene matches. The CDR3 runs 14 residues. CDR3: CASRLEQGSGPQHF. CDR3 coding DNA: TGTGCCAGCAGGCTAGAACAGGGGAGCGGGCCCCAGCATTTT. Combining the CDR3 with reference TRBV28 and TRBJ1-5 gives the whole variable domain DVKVTQSSRYLVKRTGEKVFLECVQDMDHENMFWYRQDPGLGLRLIYFSYDVKMKEKGDIPEGYSVSREKKERFSLILESASTNQTSMYLCASRLEQGSGPQHFGDGTRLSIL.

This clone was observed a few times. The genes are TRBV11-2 and TRBJ2-3; 9 bases line up with TRBD2. The CDR3 consists of 18 residues. The V gene end was trimmed by 6 bases and the J gene end by 4 bases; junction bases not matched to a gene: 17. Per germline, CDR1 SGHAT and CDR2 FQNNGV. The CDR3 DNA reads TGTGCCAGCAGTGACTCTGGGCGGGGGGGCCCGTTGGCAGATACGCAGTATTTT. Translating it yields CASSDSGRGGPLADTQYF.

This clone was picked up one time. This chain joins TRBV30 and TRBJ2-1; D possibly matches TRBD1 or TRBD2 (6 bases each). V shed 5 bases and J shed 7 bases, with 21 bases lying between them. Germline loops: CDR1 GTSNPN, CDR2 SVGIG (reference sequence). The CDR3 totals 15 residues. The CDR3: CAWRGWGAEGNEQFF. As DNA, the CDR3 is TGTGCCTGGCGGGGGTGGGGGGCGGAGGGGAATGAGCAGTTCTTC.

This clone was counted between two and nine times. The chain recombines TRBV5-1 with TRBJ2-3; TRBD2 matches at 9 bases. The length of the CDR3 is 15 residues. Per germline, CDR1 SGHRS and CDR2 YFSETQ. Losses at the gene ends were 3 bases for V and 2 bases for J; bases not matched to a gene: 4. CDR3 in amino acids: CASSSTSGSTDTQYF. The DNA for the CDR3 is TGCGCCAGCAGCTCTACTAGCGGGTCCACAGATACGCAGTATTTT. The variable domain in full, completed from reference TRBV5-1 and TRBJ2-3, reads KAGVTQTPRYLIKTRGQQVTLSCSPISGHRSVSWYQQTPGQGLQFLFEYFSETQRNKGNFPGRFSGRQFSNSRSEMNVSTLELGDSALYLCASSSTSGSTDTQYFGPGTRLTVL.